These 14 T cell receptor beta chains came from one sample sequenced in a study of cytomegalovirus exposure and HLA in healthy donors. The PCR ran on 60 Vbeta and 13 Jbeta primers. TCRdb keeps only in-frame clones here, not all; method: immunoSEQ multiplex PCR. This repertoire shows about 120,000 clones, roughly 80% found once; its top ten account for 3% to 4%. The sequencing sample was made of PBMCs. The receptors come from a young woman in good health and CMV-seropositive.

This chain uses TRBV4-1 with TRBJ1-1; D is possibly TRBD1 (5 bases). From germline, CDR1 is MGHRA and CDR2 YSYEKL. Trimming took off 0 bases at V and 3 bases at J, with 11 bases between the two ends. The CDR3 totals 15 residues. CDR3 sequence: CASSQEVGGYTEAFF. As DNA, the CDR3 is TGCGCCAGCAGCCAAGAGGTTGGGGGGTACACTGAAGCTTTCTTT.

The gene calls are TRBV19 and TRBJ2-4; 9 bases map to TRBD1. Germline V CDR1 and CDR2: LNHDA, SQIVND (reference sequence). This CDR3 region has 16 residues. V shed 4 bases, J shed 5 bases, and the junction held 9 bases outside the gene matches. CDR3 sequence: CASSNGQGWAQNIQYF. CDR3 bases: TGTGCCAGTAGTAACGGACAGGGGTGGGCGCAAAACATTCAGTACTTC.

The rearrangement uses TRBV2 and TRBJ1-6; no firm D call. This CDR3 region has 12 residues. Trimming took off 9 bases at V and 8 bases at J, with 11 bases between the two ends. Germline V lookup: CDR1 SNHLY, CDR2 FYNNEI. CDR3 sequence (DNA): TGTGCCAGGGGGATCGGGGATTCACCCCTCCACTTT. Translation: CARGIGDSPLHF.

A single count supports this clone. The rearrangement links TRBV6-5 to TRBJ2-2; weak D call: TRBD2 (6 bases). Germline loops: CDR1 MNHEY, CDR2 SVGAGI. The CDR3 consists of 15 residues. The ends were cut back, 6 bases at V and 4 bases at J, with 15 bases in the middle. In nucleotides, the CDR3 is TGTGCCAGCAGCCCTCAGGGACTTAGCACCGGGGAGCTGTTTTTT. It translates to CASSPQGLSTGELFF.

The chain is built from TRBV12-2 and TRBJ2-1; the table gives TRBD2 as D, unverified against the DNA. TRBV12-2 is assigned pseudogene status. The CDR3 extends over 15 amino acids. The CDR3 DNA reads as TGTGCAAGTCATAGCGGGGGGGCCGACTACAATGAGCAGTTCTTC. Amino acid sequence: CASHSGGADYNEQFF.

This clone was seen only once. CDR3 sequence reads: CASSLKGGSYENEQFF. The CDR3 nucleotides are TGTGCCAGCAGCCTCAAGGGGGGGAGTTACGAAAATGAGCAGTTCTTC. This chain connects TRBV7-3 to TRBJ2-1, with D perhaps matching TRBD2 (7 bases). Trimming left V 5 bases short and J 7 bases short, with 21 bases between. The germline V gene has CDR1 SGHTA and CDR2 FQGTGA. The CDR3 loop spans 16 amino acids.

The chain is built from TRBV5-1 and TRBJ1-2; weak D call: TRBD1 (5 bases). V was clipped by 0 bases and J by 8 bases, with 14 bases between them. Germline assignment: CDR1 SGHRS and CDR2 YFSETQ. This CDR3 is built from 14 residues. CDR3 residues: CASSLVAQGGGYTF. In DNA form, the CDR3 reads TGCGCCAGCAGCTTGGTCGCGCAGGGAGGCGGCTACACCTTC.

In nucleotides, the CDR3 is TGTGCCACCAGCTTCTTTAGGGAGGGGGGGAAGCAGTTCTTC. This encodes CATSFFREGGKQFF. J is TRBJ2-1 and V is TRBV15; the D gene is possibly TRBD2 (7 bases). The CDR3 has 14 residues. With 5 bases removed from V and 11 bases from J, the gap between germline ends came to 19 bases. Germline V CDR1 and CDR2: LNHNV, YYDKDF (reference sequence).

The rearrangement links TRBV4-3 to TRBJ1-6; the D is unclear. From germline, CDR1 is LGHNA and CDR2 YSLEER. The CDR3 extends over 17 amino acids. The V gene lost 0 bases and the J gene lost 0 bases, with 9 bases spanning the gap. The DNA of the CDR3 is TGCGCCAGCAGCCAAGATGTGGAGAGCTCCTATAATTCACCCCTCCACTTT. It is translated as CASSQDVESSYNSPLHF.

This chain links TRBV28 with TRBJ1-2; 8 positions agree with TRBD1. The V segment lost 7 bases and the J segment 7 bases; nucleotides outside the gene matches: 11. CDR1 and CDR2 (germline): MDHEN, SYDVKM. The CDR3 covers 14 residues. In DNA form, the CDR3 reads TGTGCCAGCACCCCCCGAGACAGGGGTAGTGGCTACACCTTC. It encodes CASTPRDRGSGYTF.

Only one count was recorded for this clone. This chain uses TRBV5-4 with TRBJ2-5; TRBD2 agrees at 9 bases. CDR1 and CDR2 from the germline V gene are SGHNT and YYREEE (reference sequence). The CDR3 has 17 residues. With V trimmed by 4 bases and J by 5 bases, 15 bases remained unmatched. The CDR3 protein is CASSMEGAGGREETQYF. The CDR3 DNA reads TGTGCCAGCAGCATGGAGGGGGCGGGGGGGCGGGAGGAGACCCAGTACTTC.

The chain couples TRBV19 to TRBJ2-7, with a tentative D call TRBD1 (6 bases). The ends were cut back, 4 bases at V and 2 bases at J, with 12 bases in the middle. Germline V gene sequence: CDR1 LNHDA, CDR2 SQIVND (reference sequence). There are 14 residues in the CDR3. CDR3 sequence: CASSRQVRPYEQYF. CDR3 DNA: TGTGCCAGTAGTAGACAGGTGCGCCCCTACGAGCAGTACTTC.

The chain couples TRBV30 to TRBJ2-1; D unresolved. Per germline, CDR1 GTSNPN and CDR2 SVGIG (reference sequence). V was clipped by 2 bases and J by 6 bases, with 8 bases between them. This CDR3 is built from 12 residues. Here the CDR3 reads CAWSQQSNEQFF. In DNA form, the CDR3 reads TGTGCCTGGAGTCAACAGAGCAATGAGCAGTTCTTC.

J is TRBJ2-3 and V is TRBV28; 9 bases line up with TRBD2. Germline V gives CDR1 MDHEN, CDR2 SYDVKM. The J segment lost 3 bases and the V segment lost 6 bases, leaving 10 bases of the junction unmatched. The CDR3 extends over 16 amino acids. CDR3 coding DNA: TGTGCCAGCAGCACATCGGGGCGGGGGGGGACAGATACGCAGTATTTT. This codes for CASSTSGRGGTDTQYF. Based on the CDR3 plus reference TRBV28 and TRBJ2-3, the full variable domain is DVKVTQSSRYLVKRTGEKVFLECVQDMDHENMFWYRQDPGLGLRLIYFSYDVKMKEKGDIPEGYSVSREKKERFSLILESASTNQTSMYLCASSTSGRGGTDTQYFGPGTRLTVL.